This T cell receptor beta chain originates from a study of PD-1 blockade in classical Hodgkin lymphoma. About the study: Each patient was given nivolumab 3 mg/kg through a vein every 2 weeks.

Study results and limitations: Patients starting nivolumab under 1 year after ASCT were excluded. Patients newly diagnosed and complete responders had comparable baseline diversity.

The germline gives CDR1 SGHRS, CDR2 YFSETQ. Trimming removed 3 bases at V and 7 bases at J, with 20 bases between. The CDR3 has 15 residues. Time point defined: cycle 4 day 1 (C4D1), after less than 7 weeks of nivolumab. All patients relapsed after autologous stem cell transplantation, and brentuximab vedotin exposure varied. Complete response, partial response or progressive disease was recorded as best response. This clone is categorized as medium-sized. Its antigen remains unknown. Method: immunoSEQ multiplex PCR; TCRdb's copy keeps in-frame clones and lacks some. The sample records around 20,000 clones, around 80% being singletons.

The chain recombines TRBV5-1 with TRBJ2-7; TRBD2 might be the D (5 bases). The source was peripheral blood mononuclear cells (PBMCs), collected before the fourth cycle of nivolumab. This clonotype was sampled from a human donor with classical Hodgkin lymphoma. In DNA form, the CDR3 reads TGCGCCAGCAGCTCAAAGGCCTCGGGATATGAAGAGCAGTACTTC. This sequence encodes CASSSKASGYEEQYF. The full variable domain, with the rest looked up from reference TRBV5-1 and TRBJ2-7, is KAGVTQTPRYLIKTRGQQVTLSCSPISGHRSVSWYQQTPGQGLQFLFEYFSETQRNKGNFPGRFSGRQFSNSRSEMNVSTLELGDSALYLCASSSKASGYEEQYFGPGTRLTVT.